This T cell receptor (beta chain) is from a study of a mutant IDH1 vaccine in newly diagnosed glioma. Study observations and caveats: In roughly 93% of patients, immune responses induced by the vaccine occurred. Changes in top peripheral clonotypes did not appear linked to pseudoprogression.

About this clone itself: Its antigen is not identified.

The CDR3 runs to 15 residues. CDR1 is GTSNPN and CDR2 is SVGIG in the germline V gene (reference sequence). Trimming took off 2 bases at V and 0 bases at J, with 11 bases between the two ends. Generated by immunoSEQ multiplex PCR, the TCRdb table keeps only in-frame clones and is missing some. This sample has about 94,000 clones, with 85% to 90% found just once. Time point indicated: week 47, end of study. One vaccine dose held 300 ug of mutant IDH1 20-mer peptide and came with topical imiquimod. V is TRBV30 and J is TRBJ1-3; D perhaps matches TRBD1 (6 bases). This specimen consisted of PBMCs, obtained from a glioma patient whose treatment included an IDH1 peptide vaccine. The sequence came from a woman aged 45-59 years with glioma. The CDR3 DNA reads TGTGCCTGGAGTCCCGGGACAACCTCTGGAAACACCATATATTTT. It encodes CAWSPGTTSGNTIYF.